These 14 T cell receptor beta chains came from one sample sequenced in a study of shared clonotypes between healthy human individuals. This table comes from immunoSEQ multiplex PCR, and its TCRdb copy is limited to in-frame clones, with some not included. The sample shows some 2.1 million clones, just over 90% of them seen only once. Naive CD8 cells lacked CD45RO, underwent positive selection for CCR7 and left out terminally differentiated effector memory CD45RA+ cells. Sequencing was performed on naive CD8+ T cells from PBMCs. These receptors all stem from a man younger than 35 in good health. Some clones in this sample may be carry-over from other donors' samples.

The CDR3, as DNA: TGTGCCAGCAGCTTAATGGGAGTCAGGGATACTGGGGCCAACGTCCTGACTTTC. It translates to CASSLMGVRDTGANVLTF. V usage is TRBV7-3 and J usage is TRBJ2-6, with D perhaps assigned TRBD1 or TRBD2 (5 bases each). V lost 1 base and J lost 2, with 15 bases in between. The CDR3 totals 18 residues. Germline V gene lookup returns CDR1 SGHTA and CDR2 FQGTGA.

The CDR3 loop reads CASSYGGNTYEQYF. The CDR3 DNA reads TGTGCCAGCAGTTATGGTGGGAATACCTACGAGCAGTACTTC. The chain has TRBV28 and TRBJ2-7; D not resolved. V dropped 4 bases and J dropped 2 bases, with 12 bases sitting between them. CDR1 and CDR2 (germline): MDHEN, SYDVKM. The CDR3 sequence is 14 residues long.

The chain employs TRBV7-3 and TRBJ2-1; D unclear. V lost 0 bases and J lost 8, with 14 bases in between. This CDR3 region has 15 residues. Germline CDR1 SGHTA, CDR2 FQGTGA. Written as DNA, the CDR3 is TGTGCCAGCAGCTTAACGAACTTCGGCCGGGATGAGCAGTTCTTC. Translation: CASSLTNFGRDEQFF.

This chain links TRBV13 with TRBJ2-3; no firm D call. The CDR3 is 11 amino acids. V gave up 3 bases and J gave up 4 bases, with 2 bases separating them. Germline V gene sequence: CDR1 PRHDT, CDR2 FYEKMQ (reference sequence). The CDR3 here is CASSLADTQYF. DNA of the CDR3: TGTGCCAGCAGCTTGGCAGATACGCAGTATTTT. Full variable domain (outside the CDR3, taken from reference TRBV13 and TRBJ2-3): AAGVIQSPRHLIKEKRETATLKCYPIPRHDTVYWYQQGPGQDPQFLISFYEKMQSDKGSIPDRFSAQQFSDYHSELNMSSLELGDSALYFCASSLADTQYFGPGTRLTVL.

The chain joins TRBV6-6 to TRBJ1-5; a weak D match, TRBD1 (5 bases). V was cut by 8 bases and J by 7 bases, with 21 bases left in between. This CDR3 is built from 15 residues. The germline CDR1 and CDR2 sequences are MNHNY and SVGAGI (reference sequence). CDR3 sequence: CASLQLEQGRQPQHF. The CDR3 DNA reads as TGTGCCAGCCTACAGTTAGAGCAGGGCAGACAGCCCCAGCATTTT.

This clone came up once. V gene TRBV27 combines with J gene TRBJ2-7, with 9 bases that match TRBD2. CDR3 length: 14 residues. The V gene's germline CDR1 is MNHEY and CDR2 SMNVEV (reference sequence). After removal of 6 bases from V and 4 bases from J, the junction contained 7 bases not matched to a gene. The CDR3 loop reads CASSAELAGYEQYF. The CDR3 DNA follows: TGTGCCAGCAGCGCGGAACTAGCGGGTTACGAGCAGTACTTC.

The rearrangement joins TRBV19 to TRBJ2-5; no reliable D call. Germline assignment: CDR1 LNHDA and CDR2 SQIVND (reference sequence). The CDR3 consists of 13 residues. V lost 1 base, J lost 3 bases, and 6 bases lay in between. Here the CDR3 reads CASSIVPKETQYF. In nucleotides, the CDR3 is TGTGCCAGTAGTATAGTACCAAAAGAGACCCAGTACTTC.

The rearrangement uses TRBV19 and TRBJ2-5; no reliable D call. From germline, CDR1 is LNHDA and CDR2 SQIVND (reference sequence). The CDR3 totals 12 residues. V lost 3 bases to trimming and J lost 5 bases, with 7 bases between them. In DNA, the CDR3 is TGTGCCAGTAGTATGCGAGCGGAGACCCAGTACTTC. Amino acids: CASSMRAETQYF. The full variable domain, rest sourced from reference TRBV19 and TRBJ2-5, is DGGITQSPKYLFRKEGQNVTLSCEQNLNHDAMYWYRQDPGQGLRLIYYSQIVNDFQKGDIAEGYSVSREKKESFPLTVTSAQKNPTAFYLCASSMRAETQYFGPGTRLLVL.

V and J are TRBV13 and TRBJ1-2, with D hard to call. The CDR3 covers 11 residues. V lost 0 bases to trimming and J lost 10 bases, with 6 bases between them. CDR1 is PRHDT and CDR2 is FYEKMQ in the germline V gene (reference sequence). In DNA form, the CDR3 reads TGTGCCAGCAGCTTAGGGGCAGACTACACCTTC. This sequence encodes CASSLGADYTF.

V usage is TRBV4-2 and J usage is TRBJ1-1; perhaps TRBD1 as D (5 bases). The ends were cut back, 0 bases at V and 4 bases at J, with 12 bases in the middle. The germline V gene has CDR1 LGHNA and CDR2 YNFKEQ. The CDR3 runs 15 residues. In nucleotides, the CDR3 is TGTGCCAGCAGCCAAGATTATGGGGGAGGCACTGAAGCTTTCTTT. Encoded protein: CASSQDYGGGTEAFF.

The CDR3 reads CASSFGGGELFF. The CDR3 DNA sequence: TGTGCCAGCAGCTTTGGTGGCGGGGAGCTGTTTTTT. The genes are TRBV7-8 and TRBJ2-2, with D uncertain. V was shortened by 3 bases and J by 7 bases, with 6 bases between the two germline ends. CDR1 SGHVS and CDR2 FQNEAQ come from the germline V gene. The CDR3 sequence is 12 residues long.

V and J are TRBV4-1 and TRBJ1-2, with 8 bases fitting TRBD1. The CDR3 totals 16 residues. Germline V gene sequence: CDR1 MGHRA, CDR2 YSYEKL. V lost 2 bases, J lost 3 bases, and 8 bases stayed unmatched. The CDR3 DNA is TGCGCCAGCAGCCAAACCATTCTGGGACAGGACTATGGCTACACCTTC. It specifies CASSQTILGQDYGYTF.

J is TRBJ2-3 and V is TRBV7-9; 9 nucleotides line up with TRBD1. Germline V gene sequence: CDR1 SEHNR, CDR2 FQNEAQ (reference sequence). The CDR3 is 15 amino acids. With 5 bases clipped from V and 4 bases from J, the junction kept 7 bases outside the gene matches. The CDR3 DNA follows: TGTGCCAGCAGCCCCGGGACAGGGCTGGCAGATACGCAGTATTTT. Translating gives CASSPGTGLADTQYF.

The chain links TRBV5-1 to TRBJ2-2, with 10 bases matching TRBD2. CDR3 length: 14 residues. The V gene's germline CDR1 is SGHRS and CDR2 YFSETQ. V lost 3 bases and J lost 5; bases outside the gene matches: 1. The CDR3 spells CASSWTSGTGELFF. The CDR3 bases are TGCGCCAGCAGCTGGACTAGCGGAACCGGGGAGCTGTTTTTT.